Listed here are 21 T cell receptor beta chains from one sample, sequenced in a study of regulatory T cells in long-lasting Graves disease. Arm-PCR of CDR3 regions and iRepertoire HTBI primers were the basis on which TCR beta libraries were built. TCRdb used MiXCR to reprocess the multiplex PCR reads, holding one entry per CDR3 protein. The repertoire holds 300,000 to 400,000 distinct CDR3 sequences, 16% seen once, with just under 30% in the top ten. As for time point: newly diagnosed GD, antithyroid drugs for less than 3 months. PBMCs were the source of the RNA used for TCR sequencing. The sample was also linked to a second study, of T cells in Graves' hyperthyroidism and ophthalmopathy.

The source material was peripheral blood mononuclear cells (PBMCs), sampled at new diagnosis, from a patient treated with antithyroid drugs. These receptors all come from a man in his forties or fifties with Graves disease.

In this sample, this clonotype turned up many times. This chain joins TRBV11-1 and TRBJ1-6; D unclear. CDR1 SGHAT and CDR2 FQDESV come from the germline V gene (reference sequence). The CDR3 consists of 16 residues. Trimming left V 2 bases short and J 10 bases short, with 18 bases between. The CDR3 region is CASSLYASGVESPLHF. The CDR3 bases are TGTGCCAGCAGCTTATACGCCTCCGGGGTTGAATCACCCCTCCACTTT. The full variable domain, completed using reference TRBV11-1 and TRBJ1-6, is EAEVAQSPRYKITEKSQAVAFWCDPISGHATLYWYRQILGQGPELLVQFQDESVVDDSQLPKDRFSAERLKGVDSTLKIQPAELGDSAMYLCASSLYASGVESPLHFGNGTRLTVT.

CDR3 coding DNA: TGCGCCAGCAGCCAAGATCAGGCGAGGGAAGCTTTCTTT. Amino acid sequence: CASSQDQAREAFF. The rearrangement uses TRBV4-1 and TRBJ1-1; D unresolved. Trimming took 0 bases from V and 8 from J, leaving 10 bases between them. The V gene's germline CDR1 is MGHRA and CDR2 YSYEKL. This CDR3 region has 13 residues.

The chain employs TRBV9 and TRBJ2-7; the D gene is possibly TRBD2 (6 bases). The CDR3 is 17 amino acids. Trimming cost V 4 bases and J 2 bases, with 22 bases left between them. Germline lookup yields CDR1 SGDLS and CDR2 YYNGEE. CDR3: CASSSPRDGGRTYEQYF. CDR3 bases: TGTGCCAGCAGCTCCCCCCGGGATGGGGGGAGGACCTACGAGCAGTACTTC. Full variable domain (rest looked up from reference TRBV9 and TRBJ2-7): DSGVTQTPKHLITATGQRVTLRCSPRSGDLSVYWYQQSLDQGLQFLIQYYNGEERAKGNILERFSAQQFPDLHSELNLSSLELGDSALYFCASSSPRDGGRTYEQYFGPGTRLTVT.

This clonotype was counted a few times. V is TRBV20-1 and J is TRBJ1-5; TRBD1 matches 12 bases. J lost 2 bases, V lost 5 bases, and 10 bases had no gene match. Germline V gene data show CDR1 as DFQATT and CDR2 as SNEGSKA (reference sequence). The CDR3 has 17 amino acids. As DNA, the CDR3 is TGCAGTGCTTACCGAGGGACAGGGGGCGCGGGCAATCAGCCCCAGCATTTT. The encoded protein is CSAYRGTGGAGNQPQHF.

Many counts were recorded for this clonotype. The chain uses TRBV4-3 and TRBJ1-4; D gene ambiguous. The V and J ends lost 0 bases and 10 bases respectively, with 6 bases between them. There are 12 residues in the CDR3. Looked up from germline, CDR1 is LGHNA and CDR2 is YSLEER. CDR3 DNA: TGCGCCAGCAGCCAAGACTTCGGAAAACTGTTTTTT. Translating it yields CASSQDFGKLFF.

The chain combines TRBV4-3 with TRBJ1-1; 7 bases align to TRBD1. Unmatched junction bases numbered 7, after V lost 1 base and J lost 5 bases. This CDR3 contains 15 residues. The germline V gene encodes CDR1 LGHNA and CDR2 YSLEER. CDR3 loop: CASSQGKGARTEAFF. The CDR3 DNA follows: TGCGCCAGCAGCCAAGGGAAGGGGGCGCGTACTGAAGCTTTCTTT.

A few counts support this clonotype. The rearrangement uses TRBV9 and TRBJ2-7, with a possible D match to TRBD1 (6 bases). Germline lookup yields CDR1 SGDLS and CDR2 YYNGEE. The CDR3 spans 16 residues. Trimming removed 4 bases at V and 3 bases at J, with 20 bases between. The CDR3 protein is CASSLTPQGQGYEQYF. The CDR3 bases are TGTGCCAGCAGCCTCACCCCACAGGGTCAAGGCTACGAGCAGTACTTC.

This clonotype showed up many times. The chain joins TRBV7-6 to TRBJ2-5; D may be TRBD2 (8 bases). This CDR3 comprises 16 residues. Germline loops: CDR1 SGHVS, CDR2 FNYEAQ. Trimming removed 5 bases from V and 5 bases from J, with 21 bases in between. CDR3 DNA sequence: TGTGCCAGCAGCAACCGACAGGGACTAGTTGGGGAGACCCAGTACTTC. It encodes CASSNRQGLVGETQYF. The full variable domain, completed using reference TRBV7-6 and TRBJ2-5, is GAGVSQSPRYKVTKRGQDVALRCDPISGHVSLYWYRQALGQGPEFLTYFNYEAQQDKSGLPNDRFSAERPEGSISTLTIQRTEQRDSAMYRCASSNRQGLVGETQYFGPGTRLLVL.

This clonotype has ten or more counts. The CDR3 spells CASSPRGHGNTGELFF. The CDR3 coding sequence is TGTGCCAGCTCACCCCGAGGCCACGGGAACACCGGGGAGCTGTTTTTT. The V call is TRBV18, the J call TRBJ2-2; D call uncertain. V lost 3 bases and J 1 base, leaving 12 bases between the germline ends. Germline assignment: CDR1 KGHSH and CDR2 LQKENI. CDR3 length equals 16 residues.

This clonotype was seen repeatedly, ten times or more. The chain recombines TRBV7-2 with TRBJ2-4; 9 bases are a match to TRBD1. Unmatched junction bases numbered 5, after V lost 5 bases and J lost 0 bases. In germline, CDR1 is SGHTA, CDR2 FQGNSA. This CDR3 region has 16 residues. The CDR3 protein is CASSLGTGLAKNIQYF. The CDR3 coding sequence is TGTGCCAGCAGCCTAGGGACAGGGCTAGCCAAAAACATTCAGTACTTC.

The chain is built from TRBV27 and TRBJ2-5; 7 bases agree with TRBD2. The CDR3 is made up of 15 amino acids. The germline V gene has CDR1 MNHEY and CDR2 SMNVEV (reference sequence). V shed 0 bases, J shed 1 base, and the junction held 2 bases outside the gene matches. CDR3 DNA sequence: TGTGCCAGCAGTTTATCGGGGAGGGTCCAAGAGACCCAGTACTTC. Translation gives CASSLSGRVQETQYF.

There are a few counts of this clonotype. This chain joins TRBV29-1 and TRBJ2-1; D is uncertain. V was cut by 2 bases and J by 3 bases, with 5 bases left in between. CDR3 length: 12 residues. The V gene's germline CDR1 is SQVTM and CDR2 ANQGSEA. The CDR3 DNA reads TGCAGCGTTGAACGGTACTACAATGAGCAGTTCTTC. Translation: CSVERYYNEQFF.

This clonotype was detected many times. This chain links TRBV18 with TRBJ2-5, with unresolved D. This CDR3 is 13 amino acids long. CDR1 is KGHSH, CDR2 LQKENI, per germline. V was pared by 3 bases and J by 2 bases, with 7 bases between. The DNA for the CDR3 is TGTGCCAGCTCACCCCCCGGGCAAGAGACCCAGTACTTC. It specifies CASSPPGQETQYF.

The rearrangement links TRBV20-1 to TRBJ2-3; D not resolved. Germline V gene data show CDR1 as DFQATT and CDR2 as SNEGSKA (reference sequence). The CDR3 runs to 14 residues. V was cut by 0 bases and J by 5 bases, with 12 bases left in between. As DNA, the CDR3 is TGCAGTGCTAGAGATCCCCCAGACGGAGATACGCAGTATTTT. Translating it yields CSARDPPDGDTQYF.

This clonotype was picked up many times. V gene TRBV28 combines with J gene TRBJ2-2; D possibly matches TRBD1 or TRBD2 (5 bases each). The CDR3 is made up of 17 amino acids. The V gene's germline CDR1 is MDHEN and CDR2 SYDVKM. Deletions cut 2 bases from V and 2 bases from J, with 15 bases between. DNA of the CDR3: TGTGCCAGCAGTTTACGGAGAGGGACGTTTAACACCGGGGAGCTGTTTTTT. As protein: CASSLRRGTFNTGELFF.

This clonotype was counted only a few times. The genes are TRBV29-1 and TRBJ1-2, with 8 bases that match TRBD1. The CDR3 is 13 amino acids. After removal of 5 bases from V and 4 bases from J, the junction contained 6 bases not matched to a gene. Looked up from germline, CDR1 is SQVTM and CDR2 is ANQGSEA. The CDR3 loop reads CSVPTGGSYGYTF. DNA of the CDR3: TGCAGCGTTCCCACAGGGGGAAGCTATGGCTACACCTTC.

There are many counts of this clonotype. The V call is TRBV11-1, the J call TRBJ1-1; no clear D gene. Germline V gene lookup returns CDR1 SGHAT and CDR2 FQDESV (reference sequence). The V end was cut by 4 bases, the J end by 1 base, with 7 bases between. This CDR3 region has 13 residues. The CDR3 DNA follows: TGTGCCAGCAGCTCCGACCCGAACACTGAAGCTTTCTTT. It yields the protein CASSSDPNTEAFF.

This clonotype has a handful of counts. J is TRBJ2-2 and V is TRBV27, with TRBD1 matching over 7 bases. Germline lookup yields CDR1 MNHEY and CDR2 SMNVEV (reference sequence). The CDR3 has 14 amino acids. Germline trimming cut 8 bases from V and 7 bases from J; bases unmatched to any gene: 10. CDR3 DNA: TGTGCCAGCGGCGTGGGACAGCGGCACGGGGAGCTGTTTTTT. Protein product: CASGVGQRHGELFF.

This clonotype was counted many times. The V and J genes are TRBV24-1 and TRBJ2-3; D is uncertain. The germline gives CDR1 KGHDR, CDR2 SFDVKD. This CDR3 has 16 residues. V shed 6 bases and J shed 4 bases, with 19 bases lying between them. CDR3 nucleotide sequence: TGTGCCACCAGTTCCCCCCTCCACATTGGGTCAGATACGCAGTATTTT. It translates to CATSSPLHIGSDTQYF.

This clonotype was picked up many times. The chain uses TRBV28 and TRBJ1-4; 7 bases are shared with TRBD1. The CDR3 is 15 residues long. From germline, CDR1 is MDHEN and CDR2 SYDVKM. V was clipped by 4 bases and J by 5 bases; unmatched bases: 7. The CDR3 is CASSSRQGWNEKLFF. In nucleotides, the CDR3 is TGTGCCAGCAGTTCCAGACAGGGATGGAATGAAAAACTGTTTTTT. The full variable domain, with the rest looked up from reference TRBV28 and TRBJ1-4, is DVKVTQSSRYLVKRTGEKVFLECVQDMDHENMFWYRQDPGLGLRLIYFSYDVKMKEKGDIPEGYSVSREKKERFSLILESASTNQTSMYLCASSSRQGWNEKLFFGSGTQLSVL.

J is TRBJ1-4 and V is TRBV4-2; no clear D gene. Trimming left V 0 bases short and J 6 bases short, with 8 bases between. Germline assignment: CDR1 LGHNA and CDR2 YNFKEQ. The CDR3 loop spans 14 amino acids. DNA for the CDR3: TGTGCCAGCAGCCAAGATGAGGCATATGAAAAACTGTTTTTT. Translated, it gives CASSQDEAYEKLFF.